The entry below describes one TCR beta chain. Its binding antigen is unknown. Per-base quality was not reported, and no clone a single base away is much larger than it. The data were obtained in a study of blood T cell repertoires in COVID-19 (TCRdb year 2020). For context, the study as a whole: Collaborator samples came from the United States, Italy and Spain and covered acute and convalescent phases of COVID-19. The repertoires were released in a freely available public database intended as a resource for research on the immune response to SARS-CoV-2. Where available, HLA class I and class II types were obtained from metadata supplied by the sample provider rather than from assay-based typing. Nearly every sample came with metadata listing a de-identified subject ID, COVID-19 status, age in years and sex. Subjects who had been exposed to COVID-19, were actively infected with it, or had recovered from it provided the deeply sampled blood TCRbeta repertoires that made up the dataset. The samples were drawn from two sources: the first 160 participants of the ongoing ImmuneRACE study, and 1,000 to 1,500 subjects contributed by 6 global collaborators. The material from the prospective study consisted of cDNA or gDNA derived from T cells, B-cell-depleted T cells, or PBMCs.

A second Seattle source provided samples from volunteer blood donors who had recovered from COVID-19. The collaborating institutions used their own protocols to collect whole blood in K2EDTA tubes. For TCRbeta analysis, collaborators shipped samples in one of three forms: frozen whole blood, isolated PBMCs, or DNA extracted from either of those sample types. From the germline V gene, CDR1 is MDHEN and CDR2 is SYDVKM. From cysteine to phenylalanine, the CDR3 is 11 amino acids long. This entry keeps only the CDR3 DNA: 33 bases, framed from base 1. V and J are truncated by 6 bases and 15 bases respectively, leaving an intervening sequence of 12 bases. The immunoSEQ Assay, a bias-controlled multiplex PCR, was used to amplify TCRbeta CDR3 regions from genomic DNA. Per the authors' processing: The number of nucleated cells in each sample was estimated from the amplification of reference gene primers within the assay. To quantify the absolute abundance of each unique TCRbeta CDR3 rearrangement, sequence reads were collapsed and filtered. For each sample, productive Simpson clonality was calculated as the square root of Simpson's diversity index across productive rearrangements. Not all clones reach the TCRdb copy of this immuneACCESS table, which keeps in-frame sequences only. Checked studies attribute under half of the gap to unresolved V genes and leave the rest unexplained. That table supplies the V and J calls and clone size; D and trimming were determined from the DNA. The sample has over 200,000 clones on record, approximately 87% of them singletons. The top ten constitute roughly 6.2% of the sample.

Overall study results and their limits: Clinical and demographic metadata were provided uncurated, with the amount varying by source and participant.

What was sequenced was peripheral blood. The chain uses TRBV28 and TRBJ2-6; the D gene is perhaps TRBD2, on 5 matching bases. This receptor was taken from a man aged 60-69 years who had recovered from COVID-19. The CDR3 is CASSPAADLTF. The nucleotide sequence reads TGTGCCAGCAGCCCCGCAGCGGACCTGACTTTC.